This T cell receptor beta chain was identified in a study of shared clonotypes between healthy human individuals. Findings and caveats of the study: Specimens sampled were limited to blood, with tissue repertoires likely differing.

It was across several immunoSEQ plates that each subset's genomic DNA was evenly split. The protocol was immunoSEQ multiplex PCR, while the TCRdb copy is restricted to in-frame clones and leaves out a portion. The sample lists 2.3 million or so clones, 85% to 95% occurring once. About this clone: Its antigen remains unknown.

Trimming took off 3 bases at V and 0 bases at J, with 8 bases between the two ends. The CDR3 loop spans 15 amino acids. Germline V gene lookup returns CDR1 LNHDA and CDR2 SQIVND (reference sequence). CD4+ cells were split into CD45RA+ naive and CD45RA-negative memory subsets. This receptor was taken from a young man in good health. Some clones in this sample may be carry-over from other donors' samples. Sample: naive CD4+ T cells from PBMCs. Regarding subset: CD45RA+ positively selected. The chain recombines TRBV19 with TRBJ1-4; D is unclear. DNA for the CDR3: TGTGCCAGTAGTATCCTCGGTCCAACTAATGAAAAACTGTTTTTT. Amino acid sequence: CASSILGPTNEKLFF.